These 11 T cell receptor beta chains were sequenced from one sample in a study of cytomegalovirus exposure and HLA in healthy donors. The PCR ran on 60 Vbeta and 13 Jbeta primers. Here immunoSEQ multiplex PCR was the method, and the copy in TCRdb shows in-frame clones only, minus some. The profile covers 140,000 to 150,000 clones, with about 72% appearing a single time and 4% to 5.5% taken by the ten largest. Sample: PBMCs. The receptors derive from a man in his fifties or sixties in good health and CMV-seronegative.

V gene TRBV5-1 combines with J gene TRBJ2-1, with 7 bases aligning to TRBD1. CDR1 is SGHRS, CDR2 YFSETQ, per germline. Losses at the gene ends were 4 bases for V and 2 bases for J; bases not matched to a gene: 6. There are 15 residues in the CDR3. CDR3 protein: CASSDDRAAYNEQFF. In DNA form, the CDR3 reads TGCGCCAGCAGCGACGACAGGGCTGCCTACAATGAGCAGTTCTTC.

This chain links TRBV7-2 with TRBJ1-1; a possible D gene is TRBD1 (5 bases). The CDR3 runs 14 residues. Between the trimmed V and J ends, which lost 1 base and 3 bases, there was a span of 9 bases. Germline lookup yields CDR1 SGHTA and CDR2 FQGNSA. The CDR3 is CASSLDGGDTEAFF. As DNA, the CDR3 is TGTGCCAGCAGCTTAGATGGGGGGGACACTGAAGCTTTCTTT.

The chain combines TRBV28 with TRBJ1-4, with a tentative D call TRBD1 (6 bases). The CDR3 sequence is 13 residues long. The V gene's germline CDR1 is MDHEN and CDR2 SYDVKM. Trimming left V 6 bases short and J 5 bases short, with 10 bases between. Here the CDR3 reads CASRAQGNEKLFF. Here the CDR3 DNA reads TGTGCCAGCAGAGCACAGGGAAATGAAAAACTGTTTTTT.

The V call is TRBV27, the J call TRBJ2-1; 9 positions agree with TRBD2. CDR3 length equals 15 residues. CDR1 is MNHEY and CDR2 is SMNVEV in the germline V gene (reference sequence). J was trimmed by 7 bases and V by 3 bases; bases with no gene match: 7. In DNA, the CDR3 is TGTGCCAGCAGTTTGCCGGGACTAGCCCAAAATGAGCAGTTCTTC. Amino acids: CASSLPGLAQNEQFF.

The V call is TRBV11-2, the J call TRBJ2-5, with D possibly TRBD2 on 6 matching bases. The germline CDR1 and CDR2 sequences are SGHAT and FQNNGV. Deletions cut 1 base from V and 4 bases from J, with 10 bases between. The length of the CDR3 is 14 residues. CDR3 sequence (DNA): TGTGCCAGCAGCTTAGGCGGGACTCCAGAGACCCAGTACTTC. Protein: CASSLGGTPETQYF.

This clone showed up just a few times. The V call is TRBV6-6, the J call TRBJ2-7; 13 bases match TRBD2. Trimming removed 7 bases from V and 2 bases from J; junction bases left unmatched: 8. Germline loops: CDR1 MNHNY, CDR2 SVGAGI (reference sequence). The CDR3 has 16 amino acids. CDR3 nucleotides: TGTGCCAGCATGGGGTATGGGACTAGCGGGGCCTACGAGCAGTACTTC. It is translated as CASMGYGTSGAYEQYF.

CDR3 loop: CAISDFRGRDTGELFF. CDR3 DNA sequence: TGTGCCATCAGTGACTTCAGGGGGCGCGACACCGGGGAGCTGTTTTTT. The gene calls are TRBV10-3 and TRBJ2-2; TRBD1 aligns across 8 bases. Germline loops: CDR1 ENHRY, CDR2 SYGVKD. CDR3 length: 16 residues. With V trimmed by 3 bases and J by 3 bases, 6 bases remained unmatched.

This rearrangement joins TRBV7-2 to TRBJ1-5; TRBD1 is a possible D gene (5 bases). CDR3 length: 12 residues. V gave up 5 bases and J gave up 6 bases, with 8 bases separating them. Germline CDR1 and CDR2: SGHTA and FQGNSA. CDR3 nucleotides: TGTGCCAGCAGCCCTAGGGGTCAGCCCCAGCATTTT. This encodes CASSPRGQPQHF.

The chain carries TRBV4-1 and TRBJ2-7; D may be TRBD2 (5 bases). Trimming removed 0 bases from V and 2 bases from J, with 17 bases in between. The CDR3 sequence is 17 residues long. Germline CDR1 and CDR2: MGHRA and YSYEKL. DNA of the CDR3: TGCGCCAGCAGCCAAGATCAAGTCGGGTCGGGAACCTACGAGCAGTACTTC. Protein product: CASSQDQVGSGTYEQYF.

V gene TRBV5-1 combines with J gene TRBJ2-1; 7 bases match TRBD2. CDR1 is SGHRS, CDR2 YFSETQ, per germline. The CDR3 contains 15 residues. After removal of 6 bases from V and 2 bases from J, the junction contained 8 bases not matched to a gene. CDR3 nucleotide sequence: TGCGCCAGCACCCAGACCACTAGCGCCTACAATGAGCAGTTCTTC. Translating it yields CASTQTTSAYNEQFF.

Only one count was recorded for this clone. The CDR3 bases are TGCGCCAGCAGCCCGCCGGGACAGGGAGCCGAAAAACTGTTTTTT. Its translation: CASSPPGQGAEKLFF. V is TRBV4-1 and J is TRBJ1-4; the match to TRBD1 covers 9 bases. Looked up from germline, CDR1 is MGHRA and CDR2 is YSYEKL. J lost 8 bases, V lost 4 bases, and 8 bases had no gene match. The CDR3 is 15 amino acids.